Shown below are 27 T cell receptor beta chains from a single sample sequenced in a study of T cell repertoires in cytomegalovirus infection. TCRdb reprocessed the reads via MiXCR and lists one record per CDR3 protein. The repertoire consists of 150,000 or so distinct CDR3 sequences, with 17% occurring once and the leading ten covering roughly a sixth. Sequencing input: CD8+ T cells from PBMCs. The receptor set was obtained from a human donor in good health (CMV status not recorded). Some clones in this sample may be carry-over from other donors' samples.

The J gene is TRBJ2-5, the V gene TRBV2; 8 bases fit TRBD1. Germline V CDR1 and CDR2: SNHLY, FYNNEI. The CDR3 has 16 amino acids. The V segment lost 3 bases and the J segment 5 bases; nucleotides outside the gene matches: 11. CDR3 residues: CASSEWTGRDEETQYF. CDR3 coding DNA: TGTGCCAGCAGTGAGTGGACAGGGCGCGATGAGGAGACCCAGTACTTC. The complete variable domain, with remaining parts taken from reference TRBV2 and TRBJ2-5, reads EPEVTQTPSHQVTQMGQEVILRCVPISNHLYFYWYRQILGQKVEFLVSFYNNEISEKSEIFDDQFSVERPDGSNFTLKIRSTKLEDSAMYFCASSEWTGRDEETQYFGPGTRLLVL.

This chain connects TRBV7-8 to TRBJ1-1; no reliable D call. Per the germline V gene, CDR1 is SGHVS and CDR2 is FQNEAQ. This CDR3 spans 15 amino acids. Trimming removed 3 bases at V and 7 bases at J, with 18 bases between. The CDR3 reads CASSFYEGLDGEAFF. The CDR3 DNA reads TGTGCCAGCAGCTTCTACGAAGGCCTGGACGGTGAAGCTTTCTTT.

This clonotype was counted a few times. CDR3 nucleotides: TGTGCCAGCAGTTGGGGGGACACGCGCTCCTACGAGCAGTACTTC. Residues: CASSWGDTRSYEQYF. The chain has TRBV28 and TRBJ2-7; D possibly matches TRBD1 or TRBD2 (6 bases each). V was pared by 4 bases and J by 0 bases, with 13 bases between. CDR1 is MDHEN and CDR2 is SYDVKM in the germline V gene. The CDR3 has 15 amino acids.

The sample holds many counts of this clonotype. This sequence joins TRBV7-2 and TRBJ2-3; D could derive from TRBD1 or TRBD2 (5 bases each). Germline CDR1 and CDR2: SGHTA and FQGNSA. The CDR3 has 14 amino acids. Trimming shortened V by 8 bases and J by 0 bases, and 12 bases separated the two germline ends. The CDR3: CASHGWDSTDTQYF. For the CDR3, the DNA is TGTGCCAGCCATGGTTGGGACAGCACAGATACGCAGTATTTT.

This clonotype was seen a few times. The chain uses TRBV6-2 or TRBV6-3 and TRBJ2-7; D perhaps matches TRBD2 (6 bases). V dropped 0 bases and J dropped 2 bases, with 17 bases sitting between them. Germline CDR1 and CDR2: MNHEY and SVGEGT. The CDR3 covers 17 residues. The CDR3 reads CASSYSGLAGRTYEQYF. CDR3 coding DNA: TGTGCCAGCAGTTACTCAGGATTGGCAGGGAGGACCTACGAGCAGTACTTC.

The V gene is TRBV28, the J gene TRBJ2-3, with 9 bases matching TRBD2. The CDR3 is made up of 20 amino acids. Trimming at V came to 2 bases and at J to 2 bases, leaving 17 bases not matched to a gene. Germline loops: CDR1 MDHEN, CDR2 SYDVKM. This CDR3 reads CASSLLRGLPTSGSTDTQYF. The CDR3 coding sequence is TGTGCCAGCAGTTTACTTAGGGGACTCCCGACTAGCGGCTCCACAGATACGCAGTATTTT.

This chain uses TRBV6-2 or TRBV6-3 with TRBJ2-1; D uncertain. Germline CDR1 and CDR2: MNHEY and SVGEGT. This CDR3 region has 12 residues. The V end lost 11 bases, the J end lost 3 bases, and 11 bases lay between the germline ends. The CDR3 DNA reads TGTGCCGTACTAATTAACTACAATGAGCAGTTCTTC. Its protein product is CAVLINYNEQFF.

V gene TRBV7-9 combines with J gene TRBJ1-6; no firm D call. The V gene lost 5 bases and the J gene lost 7 bases, with 21 bases spanning the gap. The CDR3 is 17 residues long. The germline gives CDR1 SEHNR, CDR2 FQNEAQ (reference sequence). CDR3 DNA sequence: TGTGCCAGCAGCCCGGTCCCCCAACAGATCGGCAATTCACCCCTCCACTTT. This sequence encodes CASSPVPQQIGNSPLHF.

This clonotype was seen only a few times. The chain carries TRBV11-2 and TRBJ2-1; the D gene is possibly TRBD2 (6 bases). This CDR3 has 19 amino acids. CDR1 and CDR2 (germline): SGHAT, FQNNGV. V lost 0 bases to trimming and J lost 8 bases, with 26 bases between them. Written as DNA, the CDR3 is TGTGCCAGCAGCTTAGATCTTAGGGGACTTACCCCTAAAAGGGATGAGCAGTTCTTC. Its translation: CASSLDLRGLTPKRDEQFF.

This clonotype was counted only a few times. The J gene is TRBJ2-6, the V gene TRBV5-1; D is unresolved. The germline gives CDR1 SGHRS, CDR2 YFSETQ. V shed 0 bases and J shed 4 bases, with 8 bases lying between them. The CDR3 is 15 amino acids. For the CDR3, the DNA is TGCGCCAGCAGCTTGGACTTCTCGGGGGCCAACGTCCTGACTTTC. Translated: CASSLDFSGANVLTF. Based on the CDR3 plus reference TRBV5-1 and TRBJ2-6, the full variable domain is KAGVTQTPRYLIKTRGQQVTLSCSPISGHRSVSWYQQTPGQGLQFLFEYFSETQRNKGNFPGRFSGRQFSNSRSEMNVSTLELGDSALYLCASSLDFSGANVLTFGAGSRLTVL.

This clonotype was observed a handful of times. The V call is TRBV12-3 or TRBV12-4, the J call TRBJ2-7, with TRBD1 matching over 8 bases. The junction had 10 bases not matched to a gene; V was cut back by 6 bases and J by 3 bases. CDR3 length equals 15 residues. The CDR3 DNA sequence: TGTGCCAGCAGCAGTACAGGGGGACGCATCTACGAGCAGTACTTC. Translated, it gives CASSSTGGRIYEQYF.

In its sample, this clonotype was seen a few times. The DNA for the CDR3 is TGTGCTAGTGGTCCCCCGGCCTCTGGGACCCAGTACTTC. This codes for CASGPPASGTQYF. The chain carries TRBV12-5 and TRBJ2-5; D is undetermined. The CDR3 runs to 13 residues. V was trimmed by 5 bases and J by 7 bases, leaving 14 bases between them. CDR1 is LGHNT and CDR2 is FRNRAP in the germline V gene. Complete variable domain (other parts from reference TRBV12-5 and TRBJ2-5): DARVTQTPRHKVTEMGQEVTMRCQPILGHNTVFWYRQTMMQGLELLAYFRNRAPLDDSGMPKDRFSAEMPDATLATLKIQPSEPRDSAVYFCASGPPASGTQYFGPGTRLLVL.

The gene calls are TRBV7-9 and TRBJ2-7; a weak D match, TRBD1 (6 bases). V lost 2 bases and J 6 bases, leaving 14 bases between the germline ends. In germline, CDR1 is SEHNR, CDR2 FQNEAQ (reference sequence). The CDR3 is 14 amino acids. The CDR3 loop is CASSLRQDVFEQYF. In nucleotides, the CDR3 is TGTGCCAGCAGCTTACGACAGGACGTCTTCGAGCAGTACTTC.

This clonotype was recorded a few times. This chain joins TRBV6-5 and TRBJ2-1; D is uncertain. CDR1 and CDR2 from the germline V gene are MNHEY and SVGAGI. CDR3 size: 14 residues. Trimming left V 0 bases short and J 7 bases short, with 10 bases between. The CDR3 region has the DNA TGTGCCAGCAGTTACTCGTCTGGACGGAATGAGCAGTTCTTC. It codes for CASSYSSGRNEQFF.

This clonotype showed up just a few times. V gene TRBV7-9 combines with J gene TRBJ2-1; tentatively, D is TRBD1 (6 bases). V shed 1 base and J shed 0 bases, with 13 bases lying between them. This CDR3 contains 17 residues. Germline CDR1 reads SEHNR; CDR2 reads FQNEAQ (reference sequence). Written as DNA, the CDR3 is TGTGCCAGCAGCTTAGGGTCTCTAGGGGGCTCCTACAATGAGCAGTTCTTC. This codes for CASSLGSLGGSYNEQFF.

This clonotype appeared a few times. V and J are TRBV11-2 and TRBJ2-2; D call uncertain. Germline loops: CDR1 SGHAT, CDR2 FQNNGV. The V end was cut by 5 bases, the J end by 7 bases, with 14 bases between. The CDR3 length is 14 residues. CDR3 nucleotide sequence: TGTGCCAGCAGCCCAGTGGGCCGGGTCGGGGAGCTGTTTTTT. It is translated as CASSPVGRVGELFF.

This clonotype occurred many times. The chain has TRBV7-9 and TRBJ1-2; TRBD1 might be the D (6 bases). The germline V and J ends were trimmed by 0 bases and 8 bases, with 16 bases remaining between them. This CDR3 has 15 residues. Germline V gene sequence: CDR1 SEHNR, CDR2 FQNEAQ (reference sequence). The CDR3, as DNA: TGTGCCAGCAGCTTAGCACAGGGCGGAGAGGACGGCTACACCTTC. It is translated as CASSLAQGGEDGYTF.

V gene TRBV30 combines with J gene TRBJ1-2; the D gene is possibly TRBD1 (6 bases). Germline values: CDR1 GTSNPN, CDR2 SVGIG (reference sequence). The ends were cut back, 3 bases at V and 8 bases at J, with 19 bases in the middle. This CDR3 is built from 14 residues. CDR3 protein: CAWRLGTRPQGYTF. In nucleotides, the CDR3 is TGTGCCTGGAGACTCGGGACAAGGCCGCAGGGCTACACCTTC.

The V and J genes are TRBV20-1 and TRBJ2-3; 15 bases line up with TRBD2. Germline CDR1 and CDR2: DFQATT and SNEGSKA (reference sequence). V dropped 0 bases and J dropped 3; count of bases not matched to a gene: 7. The CDR3 contains 18 residues. CDR3 residues: CSARDYRTSGRGTDTQYF. The CDR3 nucleotides read TGCAGTGCTAGAGATTATCGGACTAGCGGGAGGGGTACAGATACGCAGTATTTT.

There are many counts of this clonotype. The J gene is TRBJ1-3, the V gene TRBV7-8, with 8 nucleotides matching TRBD1. The J segment lost 8 bases and the V segment lost 1 base, leaving 22 bases of the junction unmatched. The CDR3 extends over 20 amino acids. Germline V lookup: CDR1 SGHVS, CDR2 FQNEAQ. The CDR3 DNA follows: TGTGCCAGCAGCTTAGACCGAACCTCCGCGACAGGGGAGTTAGTTGACACCATATATTTT. This translates into CASSLDRTSATGELVDTIYF.

This clonotype turned up a few times. The chain couples TRBV2 to TRBJ2-7; 7 bases line up with TRBD1. Germline V gene lookup returns CDR1 SNHLY and CDR2 FYNNEI. The CDR3 covers 16 residues. V was pared by 5 bases and J by 0 bases, with 10 bases of the junction left unmatched. CDR3 amino acids: CASSNHGQASSYEQYF. CDR3 nucleotides: TGTGCCAGCAGTAACCACGGACAGGCGAGCTCCTACGAGCAGTACTTC.

This clonotype was observed a handful of times. J is TRBJ2-7 and V is TRBV29-1; D not certain. Germline V gene data show CDR1 as SQVTM and CDR2 as ANQGSEA. V lost 2 bases and J lost 2, with 13 bases in between. This CDR3 has 14 amino acids. The DNA for the CDR3 is TGCAGCGTTGAATTGGCCTTAAACCCCTACGAGCAGTACTTC. This encodes CSVELALNPYEQYF.

V gene TRBV6-5 combines with J gene TRBJ2-1; 11 positions agree with TRBD2. With 4 bases clipped from V and 9 bases from J, the junction kept 5 bases outside the gene matches. The CDR3 covers 14 residues. Looked up from germline, CDR1 is MNHEY and CDR2 is SVGAGI. The chain's CDR3 is CASSLAGGFGEQFF. CDR3 nucleotide sequence: TGTGCCAGCAGTTTAGCGGGAGGGTTCGGTGAGCAGTTCTTC.

The chain employs TRBV7-9 and TRBJ2-1; a possible D gene is TRBD2 (6 bases). This CDR3 spans 14 amino acids. V gave up 1 base and J gave up 7 bases, with 11 bases separating them. Germline CDR1 SEHNR, CDR2 FQNEAQ (reference sequence). CDR3 coding DNA: TGTGCCAGCAGCTTAGATCTAGCGCGGAATGAGCAGTTCTTC. Amino acid sequence: CASSLDLARNEQFF. The complete variable domain, with remaining parts taken from reference TRBV7-9 and TRBJ2-1, reads DTGVSQNPRHKITKRGQNVTFRCDPISEHNRLYWYRQTLGQGPEFLTYFQNEAQLEKSRLLSDRFSAERPKGSFSTLEIQRTEQGDSAMYLCASSLDLARNEQFFGPGTRLTVL.

This sequence joins TRBV12-5 and TRBJ2-1, with D unresolved. The V gene's germline CDR1 is LGHNT and CDR2 FRNRAP. V was trimmed by 4 bases and J by 6 bases, leaving 13 bases between them. This CDR3 contains 14 residues. This CDR3 is CASGSTGLRNEQFF. The CDR3 coding sequence is TGTGCTAGTGGTTCAACTGGGCTCCGCAATGAGCAGTTCTTC.

V usage is TRBV7-9 and J usage is TRBJ1-2, with D uncertain. CDR3 length: 18 amino acids. Germline V CDR1 and CDR2: SEHNR, FQNEAQ (reference sequence). Trimming took off 2 bases at V and 0 bases at J, with 19 bases between the two ends. This CDR3 is CASSLLQPDKQANYGYTF. The CDR3 region has the DNA TGTGCCAGCAGCTTACTTCAACCCGACAAACAAGCTAACTATGGCTACACCTTC.

The table lists this clonotype with a few counts. The chain is built from TRBV20-1 and TRBJ2-5, with D perhaps TRBD1 (6 bases). This CDR3 has 16 amino acids. Trimming left V 7 bases short and J 4 bases short, with 25 bases between. Germline V gives CDR1 DFQATT, CDR2 SNEGSKA (reference sequence). In DNA form, the CDR3 reads TGCAGTGGAGGGCCCGATGGCAGGGGAGTAAGAGAGACCCAGTACTTC. It specifies CSGGPDGRGVRETQYF.